This T cell receptor beta chain stems from a study of blood T cells in healthy people across ages. Regarding the study as a whole: The study regarded diversity estimates from one million T cells as underestimates.

Isolating PBMCs gave at least 6.5 million of these cells per sample. Germline V CDR1 and CDR2: MNHEY, SVGAGI. Trimming pared 2 bases from V and 9 bases from J, leaving 14 bases between. This CDR3 is 15 amino acids long. This clonotype was seen a few times. The antigen is undetermined. A sample-barcoded 5' primer and a J-beta primer mix were used in a second PCR of roughly 6 to 12 cycles. TCRdb analysed the 5' RACE reads with MiXCR anew, one entry per CDR3 protein. The table shows 1.5 million to 2 million distinct CDR3 sequences, with about 50% occurring only once. The TCR comes from a woman between 35 and 50 years old in good health. The source material was blood. V is TRBV6-5 and J is TRBJ1-6; D ambiguous. CDR3 nucleotide sequence: TGTGCCAGCAGTTACGCACATCCCGGAGGTTCACCCCTCCACTTT. Translated: CASSYAHPGGSPLHF.